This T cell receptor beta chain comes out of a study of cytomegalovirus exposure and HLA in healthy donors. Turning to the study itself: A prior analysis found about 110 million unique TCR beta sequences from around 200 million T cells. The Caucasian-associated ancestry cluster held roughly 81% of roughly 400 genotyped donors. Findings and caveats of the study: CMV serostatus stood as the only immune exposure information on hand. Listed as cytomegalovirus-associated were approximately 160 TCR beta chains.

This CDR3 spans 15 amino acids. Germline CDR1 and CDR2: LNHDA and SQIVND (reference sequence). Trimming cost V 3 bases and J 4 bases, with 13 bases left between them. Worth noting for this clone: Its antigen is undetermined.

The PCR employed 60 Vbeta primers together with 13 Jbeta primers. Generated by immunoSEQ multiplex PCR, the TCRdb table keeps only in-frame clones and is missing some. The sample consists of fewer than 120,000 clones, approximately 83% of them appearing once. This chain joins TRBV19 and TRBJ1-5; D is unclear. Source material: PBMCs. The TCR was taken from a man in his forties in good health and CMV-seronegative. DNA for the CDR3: TGTGCCAGTAGTATTAAGTTCAGGTCGAATCAGCCCCAGCATTTT. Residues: CASSIKFRSNQPQHF. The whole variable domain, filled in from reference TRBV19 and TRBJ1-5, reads DGGITQSPKYLFRKEGQNVTLSCEQNLNHDAMYWYRQDPGQGLRLIYYSQIVNDFQKGDIAEGYSVSREKKESFPLTVTSAQKNPTAFYLCASSIKFRSNQPQHFGDGTRLSIL.